The 23 T cell receptor beta chains given below trace back to one sample, sequenced in a study of identical twins (dated by TCRdb to 2016 to 2017). Library prep was done by 5' RACE. Sequenced on an Illumina HiSeq 2000. TCRdb redid the processing of the public reads, applying fastp at Q25 and MiXCR, and retained in-frame beta chains. Under each unique CDR3 protein, matching rows form one entry showing the most common genes and DNA. Present in this sample are about 700,000 distinct CDR3 sequences, 8.6% of which were seen just once. Jointly, the top ten make up more than 0.75% of the sample. These data are also associated with another study on yellow fever vaccine responses in identical twins.

Sequencing used PBMCs. The receptors were sampled from a woman under 30 in good health.

This clonotype was seen repeatedly, ten times or more. The V call is TRBV5-1, the J call TRBJ2-4; D remains ambiguous. Trimming removed 0 bases at V and 0 bases at J, with 7 bases between. Germline loops: CDR1 SGHRS, CDR2 YFSETQ. CDR3 length: 15 residues. The CDR3: CASSLGSVAKNIQYF. CDR3 DNA: TGCGCCAGCAGCTTGGGCTCGGTAGCCAAAAACATTCAGTACTTC.

Only a few counts were recorded for this clonotype. The V gene is TRBV2, the J gene TRBJ2-1, with TRBD1 identical over 9 bases. This CDR3 region has 14 residues. Germline V CDR1 and CDR2: SNHLY, FYNNEI. Trimming took 4 bases from V and 8 from J; bases not matched to a gene: 6. The CDR3 sequence is CASSARDRVDEQFF. For the CDR3, the DNA is TGTGCCAGCAGTGCTAGGGACAGGGTCGATGAGCAGTTCTTC.

The CDR3 nucleotides are TGTGCCATCGGGGGGGGCATGAACACTGAAGCTTTCTTT. It yields the protein CAIGGGMNTEAFF. V and J are TRBV10-3 and TRBJ1-1; tentatively, D is TRBD1 (6 bases). Germline CDR1 and CDR2: ENHRY and SYGVKD. V was clipped by 8 bases and J by 0 bases, with 10 bases between them. This CDR3 comprises 13 residues.

This clonotype has at least ten counts. V and J are TRBV6-5 and TRBJ2-7; D is perhaps TRBD2 (6 bases). The V end was cut by 2 bases, the J end by 0 bases, with 8 bases between. Per the germline V gene, CDR1 is MNHEY and CDR2 is SVGAGI. The CDR3 runs to 14 residues. DNA for the CDR3: TGTGCCAGCAGTTACGGCGGGGACTCCTACGAGCAGTACTTC. It codes for CASSYGGDSYEQYF.

This clonotype was observed a few times. Here the CDR3 reads CASRQGAGTSYEQYF. The CDR3 bases are TGTGCCAGCAGACAGGGGGCAGGGACATCCTACGAGCAGTACTTC. The chain couples TRBV6-1 to TRBJ2-7; 9 nucleotides agree with TRBD1. From germline, CDR1 is MNHNS and CDR2 SASEGT. V shed 6 bases and J 1 base; nucleotides not matched to a gene: 7. The CDR3 is 15 residues long.

This clonotype was seen a few times. The rearrangement uses TRBV25-1 and TRBJ2-5; D may be TRBD1 (6 bases). This CDR3 region has 14 residues. Germline V lookup: CDR1 MGHDK, CDR2 SYGVNS. V was cut by 2 bases and J by 0 bases, with 7 bases left in between. The CDR3 region is CASSERDNQETQYF. The CDR3 DNA sequence: TGTGCCAGCAGTGAAAGGGACAACCAAGAGACCCAGTACTTC.

This clonotype came up many times. V and J are TRBV11-2 and TRBJ2-1; D unresolved. The V end was cut by 3 bases, the J end by 0 bases, with 9 bases between. There are 15 residues in the CDR3. Germline V CDR1 and CDR2: SGHAT, FQNNGV. CDR3 in amino acids: CASSFLSSSYNEQFF. The CDR3 coding sequence is TGTGCCAGCAGCTTTCTGTCTAGCTCCTACAATGAGCAGTTCTTC.

The V and J genes are TRBV30 and TRBJ2-3; D gene uncertain. Germline V gives CDR1 GTSNPN, CDR2 SVGIG (reference sequence). Trimming stripped 4 bases from V and 0 bases from J, with 8 bases between. The CDR3 sequence is 13 residues long. CDR3 sequence reads: CAWTVSSTDTQYF. In DNA form, the CDR3 reads TGTGCCTGGACCGTTAGCAGCACAGATACGCAGTATTTT. Looking up the rest from reference TRBV30 and TRBJ2-3 gives the full variable domain: SQTIHQWPATLVQPVGSPLSLECTVEGTSNPNLYWYRQAAGRGLQLLFYSVGIGQISSEVPQNLSASRPQDRQFILSSKKLLLSDSGFYLCAWTVSSTDTQYFGPGTRLTVL.

This clonotype was seen a handful of times. The chain employs TRBV27 and TRBJ2-7, with D possibly TRBD1 on 6 matching bases. Looked up from germline, CDR1 is MNHEY and CDR2 is SMNVEV (reference sequence). The CDR3 has 14 amino acids. Trimming stripped 7 bases from V and 4 bases from J, with 17 bases between. CDR3 region: CASTTSGTLYEQYF. The DNA of the CDR3 is TGTGCCAGCACCACCTCCGGGACACTGTACGAGCAGTACTTC.

This clonotype showed up just a few times. This rearrangement joins TRBV29-1 to TRBJ1-1; D ambiguous. The length of the CDR3 is 15 residues. V was cut by 1 base and J by 3 bases, with 15 bases left in between. The germline V gene has CDR1 SQVTM and CDR2 ANQGSEA. CDR3 DNA sequence: TGCAGCGTTGAAGGAGGCCCGGGCCACGACACTGAAGCTTTCTTT. This codes for CSVEGGPGHDTEAFF.

The V gene is TRBV7-8, the J gene TRBJ1-5; 7 bases fit TRBD1. In germline, CDR1 is SGHVS, CDR2 FQNEAQ. The CDR3 is 15 amino acids. Trimming at V came to 5 bases and at J to 3 bases, leaving 7 bases not matched to a gene. The CDR3 protein is CASSVRGLDNQPQHF. CDR3 nucleotide sequence: TGTGCCAGCAGCGTCAGGGGGTTGGACAATCAGCCCCAGCATTTT.

This clonotype was detected only a few times. The chain carries TRBV20-1 and TRBJ2-7, with D possibly being TRBD2 (6 bases). Germline V CDR1 and CDR2: DFQATT, SNEGSKA (reference sequence). The CDR3 is 13 residues long. Trimming left V 6 bases short and J 2 bases short, with 14 bases between. The CDR3 DNA follows: TGCAGTGCGAGACGGGACTTGACCTACGAGCAGTACTTC. It is translated as CSARRDLTYEQYF.

The gene calls are TRBV20-1 and TRBJ2-7; D not certain. Trimming pared 3 bases from V and 3 bases from J, leaving 6 bases between. The germline CDR1 and CDR2 sequences are DFQATT and SNEGSKA (reference sequence). The CDR3 loop spans 11 amino acids. The CDR3 spells CSASRFYEQYF. The CDR3 DNA reads as TGCAGTGCTAGTAGGTTCTACGAGCAGTACTTC.

This clonotype was recorded many times. This sequence joins TRBV29-1 and TRBJ2-7; a possible D gene is TRBD1 (6 bases). The CDR3 spans 11 residues. Germline lookup yields CDR1 SQVTM and CDR2 ANQGSEA. V gave up 4 bases and J gave up 6 bases, with 10 bases separating them. The CDR3 DNA sequence: TGCAGCGTTGGTCAGGGGAGCGAGCAGTACTTC. This sequence encodes CSVGQGSEQYF.

This clonotype was detected a few times. V gene TRBV9 combines with J gene TRBJ2-7; perhaps TRBD2 as D (5 bases). The CDR3 consists of 14 residues. Per the germline V gene, CDR1 is SGDLS and CDR2 is YYNGEE. The ends were cut back, 3 bases at V and 2 bases at J, with 12 bases in the middle. The CDR3 protein is CASSAREGTYEQYF. The CDR3 nucleotides are TGTGCCAGCAGCGCTCGAGAGGGCACCTACGAGCAGTACTTC.

The rearrangement joins TRBV4-2 to TRBJ2-5, with D uncertain. Trimming pared 2 bases from V and 4 bases from J, leaving 11 bases between. Germline V CDR1 and CDR2: LGHNA, YNFKEQ. This CDR3 spans 14 amino acids. In DNA, the CDR3 is TGTGCCAGCAGCCAACACACATCCTTAGAGACCCAGTACTTC. The encoded protein is CASSQHTSLETQYF.

A few counts support this clonotype. The rearrangement joins TRBV6-1 to TRBJ2-5, with 13 nucleotides matching TRBD2. With V trimmed by 6 bases and J by 2 bases, 3 bases remained unmatched. CDR1 MNHNS and CDR2 SASEGT come from the germline V gene. The CDR3 sequence is 15 residues long. The CDR3 DNA follows: TGTGCCAGCAGCATGGGACTAGCGGGACAAGAGACCCAGTACTTC. Residues: CASSMGLAGQETQYF.

This clonotype was picked up many times. The J gene is TRBJ2-4, the V gene TRBV4-2; 10 nucleotides align to TRBD1. The CDR3 has 19 amino acids. Trimming removed 1 base from V and 4 bases from J; junction bases left unmatched: 13. Germline-derived CDR1 and CDR2 are LGHNA and YNFKEQ. The CDR3 DNA follows: TGTGCCAGCAGCCAAGCGACCCTCAGTGGGGACAGGGGAAAAAACATTCAGTACTTC. The encoded protein is CASSQATLSGDRGKNIQYF.

The table lists this clonotype with a few counts. The rearrangement uses TRBV7-2 and TRBJ2-4, with D possibly being TRBD1 (6 bases). The length of the CDR3 is 16 residues. V was trimmed by 3 bases and J by 6 bases, leaving 18 bases between them. Germline CDR1 and CDR2: SGHTA and FQGNSA. CDR3 nucleotide sequence: TGTGCCAGCAGCTTGCATCAGGGGCTTGGGAGAAACATTCAGTACTTC. It encodes CASSLHQGLGRNIQYF. The complete variable domain, with remaining parts taken from reference TRBV7-2 and TRBJ2-4, reads GAGVSQSPSNKVTEKGKDVELRCDPISGHTALYWYRQSLGQGLEFLIYFQGNSAPDKSGLPSDRFSAERTGGSVSTLTIQRTQQEDSAVYLCASSLHQGLGRNIQYFGAGTRLSVL.

This clonotype was picked up many times. The rearrangement links TRBV7-2 to TRBJ1-1; no definite D call. Trimming removed 0 bases from V and 1 base from J, with 6 bases in between. The length of the CDR3 is 14 residues. CDR1 and CDR2 from the germline V gene are SGHTA and FQGNSA. CDR3 nucleotide sequence: TGTGCCAGCAGCTTAGCAGGGAGGAACACTGAAGCTTTCTTT. This gives the protein CASSLAGRNTEAFF.

The CDR3 protein is CASRRGPDNEQFF. In DNA form, the CDR3 reads TGTGCCAGCAGGAGGGGGCCCGACAATGAGCAGTTCTTC. V usage is TRBV6-1 and J usage is TRBJ2-1; 7 bases align to TRBD1. Germline CDR1 reads MNHNS; CDR2 reads SASEGT. The CDR3 length is 13 residues. V was pared by 6 bases and J by 5 bases, with 4 bases of the junction left unmatched.

This clonotype was counted a few times. The chain links TRBV20-1 to TRBJ1-5; 7 bases agree with TRBD1. Germline-derived CDR1 and CDR2 are DFQATT and SNEGSKA (reference sequence). The ends lost 1 base at V and 3 bases at J; junction bases unmatched: 3. The CDR3 loop spans 14 amino acids. As DNA, the CDR3 is TGCAGTGCTAGAGGGGACAGACACAATCAGCCCCAGCATTTT. This encodes CSARGDRHNQPQHF.

The V and J genes are TRBV5-1 and TRBJ2-2, with D perhaps TRBD1 (5 bases). Germline CDR1 SGHRS, CDR2 YFSETQ. The ends were cut back, 1 base at V and 1 base at J, with 8 bases in the middle. This CDR3 spans 15 amino acids. The CDR3 spells CASSLRQLNTGELFF. In nucleotides, the CDR3 is TGCGCCAGCAGCTTGAGACAGCTGAACACCGGGGAGCTGTTTTTT.